This T cell receptor (beta chain) was sequenced for a study of CXCR3-negative and CXCR3-positive naive CD8 T cells. This CDR3 spans 13 amino acids. Germline values: CDR1 KGHSH, CDR2 LQKENI. Comment on this clonotype: Its target is not known.

Study findings and constraints: Both naive subsets showed comparably high diversity, and memory CD8+ cells showed much lower diversity. CXCR3-negative and CXCR3-positive naive cells shared comparable TRBV-TRBJ usage, but memory cells did not. Higher TRB CDR3 hydrophobicity marked CXCR3-positive naive cells relative to CXCR3-negative naive cells.

The TRB libraries of cDNA were built by UMI-labeled 5' RACE. TCRdb processed the 5' RACE reads again and assigns one entry to each CDR3 protein, with no DNA. The sample has around 63,000 distinct CDR3 sequences. V usage is TRBV18 and J usage is TRBJ1-6. Specimen: naive CXCR3+ CD8+ T cells from blood. Subset given: CD45RO-CCR7+CD27+CD95- naive CD8+ T cells expressing CXCR3 (TNR3+). This TCR derives from a human donor in good health. Some clones in this sample may be carry-over from other donors' samples. The CDR3 sequence: CASSESYNSPLHF.